This entry lists 11 T cell receptor beta chains sequenced from one sample in a study of T cells after yellow fever vaccination. TCRdb ran MiXCR on the 5' RACE reads and lists one entry per CDR3 protein. The table records roughly 310,000 distinct CDR3 sequences, roughly 8.7% of them present only once. The input for sequencing was PBMCs, taken on the day of the first yellow fever vaccination. These TCRs come from a man younger than 35 who received the YFV17D yellow fever vaccine.

This clonotype was detected a few times. This chain joins TRBV6-1 and TRBJ1-1, with D perhaps TRBD1 (6 bases). V lost 6 bases to trimming and J lost 0 bases, with 14 bases between them. Per the germline V gene, CDR1 is MNHNS and CDR2 is SASEGT. This CDR3 is built from 15 residues. The CDR3 sequence: CASSRRDTVNTEAFF. CDR3 bases: TGTGCCAGCAGCCGCCGGGACACTGTGAACACTGAAGCTTTCTTT.

This clonotype has just a few counts. V is TRBV24-1 and J is TRBJ2-1; TRBD1 aligns across 9 bases. Germline V lookup: CDR1 KGHDR, CDR2 SFDVKD. The CDR3 runs to 14 residues. V dropped 9 bases and J dropped 4; count of bases not matched to a gene: 6. In DNA form, the CDR3 reads TGTGCCACCGCCTCCGGACAGGGGTACAATGAGCAGTTCTTC. Translating gives CATASGQGYNEQFF.

Only a few counts were recorded for this clonotype. The chain is built from TRBV7-3 and TRBJ2-5, with 8 positions matching TRBD2. Germline V CDR1 and CDR2: SGHTA, FQGTGA. The CDR3 is 16 residues long. V lost 5 bases, J lost 4 bases, and 12 bases stayed unmatched. In DNA, the CDR3 is TGTGCCAGCAGCCCCACCATCGGGGGGGCCCCAGAGACCCAGTACTTC. This encodes CASSPTIGGAPETQYF.

This clonotype was seen many times. At one end the junction does not follow the germline gene, possibly because of a read error. The CDR3 DNA is TGTGCCACCAGCGGAGAGACAGGGTGGCAAGAGACCCAGTACTTC. Translated: CATSGETGWQETQYF. The V gene is TRBV15, the J gene TRBJ2-5; 7 nucleotides match TRBD1. Per the germline V gene, CDR1 is LNHNV and CDR2 is YYDKDF (reference sequence). The CDR3 runs to 15 residues.

This clonotype has a handful of counts. The chain carries TRBV6-2 or TRBV6-3 and TRBJ2-1; tentatively, D is TRBD1 (6 bases). Germline loops: CDR1 MNHEY, CDR2 SVGEGT. The germline V and J ends were trimmed by 4 bases and 2 bases, with 15 bases remaining between them. The CDR3 is 16 residues long. The CDR3 nucleotides read TGTGCCAGCAGTTCAGCTTTTGGGGGCACCTACAATGAGCAGTTCTTC. Residues: CASSSAFGGTYNEQFF.

The CDR3 protein is CASSQEISGAGELFF. As DNA, the CDR3 is TGTGCCAGCAGCCAAGAGATTAGTGGCGCCGGGGAGCTGTTTTTT. The V call is TRBV4-2, the J call TRBJ2-2; D remains ambiguous. Trimming took 0 bases from V and 6 from J, leaving 11 bases between them. The length of the CDR3 is 15 residues. Germline V gene lookup returns CDR1 LGHNA and CDR2 YNFKEQ.

The V gene is TRBV20-1, the J gene TRBJ2-3; 7 nucleotides line up with TRBD1. The V gene's germline CDR1 is DFQATT and CDR2 SNEGSKA (reference sequence). There are 16 residues in the CDR3. V trimming: 5 bases; J trimming: 0 bases; junction bases outside the gene matches: 11. The CDR3 sequence is CSAPRILQGSTDTQYF. The CDR3 bases are TGCAGTGCTCCCCGGATATTACAGGGGAGCACAGATACGCAGTATTTT.

This clonotype has more than one count but fewer than ten. The CDR3 spells CASSSGLARPRDTQYF. The CDR3 coding sequence is TGTGCCAGCAGTTCGGGACTAGCGCGACCGCGGGATACGCAGTATTTT. The rearrangement joins TRBV27 to TRBJ2-3; 10 bases line up with TRBD2. CDR3 length: 16 amino acids. Germline CDR1 is MNHEY and CDR2 is SMNVEV (reference sequence). Germline trimming cut 4 bases from V and 6 bases from J; bases unmatched to any gene: 10.

The V call is TRBV25-1, the J call TRBJ2-7; the match to TRBD1 covers 7 bases. Trimming at V came to 4 bases and at J to 3 bases, leaving 6 bases not matched to a gene. CDR1 MGHDK and CDR2 SYGVNS come from the germline V gene. This CDR3 has 14 amino acids. The CDR3 spells CASSGDRAYYEQYV. The CDR3 DNA sequence: TGTGCCAGCAGTGGAGACAGGGCCTACTACGAGCAGTACGTC.

This clonotype was recorded a few times. V is TRBV7-6 and J is TRBJ2-2, with a tentative D call TRBD1 (5 bases). Germline CDR1 SGHVS, CDR2 FNYEAQ. V gave up 3 bases and J gave up 3 bases, with 14 bases separating them. The length of the CDR3 is 16 residues. The CDR3 protein is CASSFMAGLDTGELFF. The CDR3 bases are TGTGCCAGCAGCTTTATGGCAGGGTTGGACACCGGGGAGCTGTTTTTT.

This clonotype showed up just a few times. This chain joins TRBV20-1 and TRBJ2-7; 7 nucleotides agree with TRBD1. Germline V lookup: CDR1 DFQATT, CDR2 SNEGSKA (reference sequence). The CDR3 length is 13 residues. V lost 3 bases to trimming and J lost 7 bases; unmatched junction nucleotides: 9. In DNA, the CDR3 is TGCAGTGCTAGGGAACCGGGACAGCGGGAGCAGTACTTC. Amino acid sequence: CSAREPGQREQYF.